Listed here is a single TCR beta chain. The source of the sample is a study of cytotoxic CD8 clonotypes in ibrutinib-treated CLL. This CDR3 region has 10 residues. Measured with immunoSEQ multiplex PCR; TCRdb has only the in-frame clones, and not every one. The sample holds approximately 60,000 clones; 50% to 65% are singletons and the top ten take 20% to 30%. The V call is TRBV21-1, the J call TRBJ1-2; TRBD1, the D gene given by the table, was not confirmed from the DNA. TRBV21-1 is an annotated pseudogene. The sample in question was PBMCs, obtained at disease progression, from a patient treated with ibrutinib. This sequence originates from a human donor with chronic lymphocytic leukemia. CDR3 residues: CASSTSQGYF. Here the CDR3 DNA reads TGTGCCAGCAGCACCTCACAGGGGTACTTC.